The subject of this entry is one T cell receptor beta chain. What it binds is unknown. The data derive from a study of monozygotic twins with inflammatory bowel disease. General study points: The authors could not tell different T cell subtypes apart. IBD patients carried less diverse TCRbeta repertoires (inverse Simpson) than healthy co-twins.

The RNA usage for each TCR library was approximately 3,500 ng of total RNA. TCRdb reprocessed the 5' RACE reads and keeps a single row for each CDR3 protein, giving no DNA. Its clone listing holds approximately 160,000 distinct CDR3 sequences. The CDR3 spans 15 residues. CDR1 and CDR2 from the germline V gene are SGHNT and YYREEE (reference sequence). The sample was blood. This receptor was obtained from a human donor with ulcerative colitis or Crohn's disease, or a healthy co-twin of an affected twin (not recorded which). The rearrangement uses TRBV5-4 and TRBJ2-1; TCRdb reports TRBD2, a call that lacks DNA to check it against. The CDR3 is CASSLGLAGGYEQFF.